The 26 T cell receptor beta chains presented below share a single source sample, sequenced in a study of human T cells and chemical hapten exposure. The time point: patch test 2, 6 weeks after DPC sensitization. Specified treatment: therapeutic diphenylcyclopropenone sensitization with weekly scalp DPC. Via MiXCR, TCRdb re-called the RACE reads, giving one row per CDR3 protein. The sample includes some 84,000 distinct CDR3 sequences, more than 9% of them seen just once. The source was whole blood, collected in connection with sensitization to the hapten diphenylcyclopropenone (DPC). Every receptor here comes from a woman aged 45-65 years with alopecia areata. Some clones in this sample may be carry-over from other donors' samples.

This clonotype was picked up many times. As DNA, the CDR3 is TGTGCCAGCAGCCGGCCGGCGAGTAGCTCCTACAATGAGCAGTTCTTC. Translating it yields CASSRPASSSYNEQFF. This rearrangement joins TRBV7-2 to TRBJ2-1; D uncertain. CDR1 and CDR2 from the germline V gene are SGHTA and FQGNSA. Trimming took off 5 bases at V and 0 bases at J, with 14 bases between the two ends. There are 16 residues in the CDR3.

The chain links TRBV7-2 to TRBJ2-7, with TRBD1 matching over 7 bases. The CDR3 loop spans 16 amino acids. Germline V gene data show CDR1 as SGHTA and CDR2 as FQGNSA. V dropped 3 bases and J dropped 1; count of bases not matched to a gene: 9. The CDR3 bases are TGTGCCAGCAGCTTGGTCTTGGGACAGAAATCCTACGAGCAGTACTTC. Its translation: CASSLVLGQKSYEQYF. Combining the CDR3 with reference TRBV7-2 and TRBJ2-7 gives the whole variable domain GAGVSQSPSNKVTEKGKDVELRCDPISGHTALYWYRQSLGQGLEFLIYFQGNSAPDKSGLPSDRFSAERTGGSVSTLTIQRTQQEDSAVYLCASSLVLGQKSYEQYFGPGTRLTVT.

As to this clonotype: One base away lies a much larger clone, so this may be a sequencing read error. V gene TRBV4-1 combines with J gene TRBJ2-2; maybe TRBD2 (5 bases). Trimming removed 0 bases at V and 7 bases at J, with 9 bases between. The CDR3 length is 14 residues. The germline V gene has CDR1 MGHRA and CDR2 YSYEKL. The chain's CDR3 is CASSQEASLGELFF. The CDR3 DNA is TGCGCCAGCAGCCAAGAAGCTAGCCTCGGGGAGCTGTTTTTT.

This chain links TRBV20-1 with TRBJ2-3; D is unclear. The CDR3 covers 14 residues. Germline assignment: CDR1 DFQATT and CDR2 SNEGSKA (reference sequence). Trimming stripped 1 base from V and 4 bases from J, with 12 bases between. The CDR3 DNA sequence: TGCAGTGCTAGAGTATTCTCGTTGCCAGATACGCAGTATTTT. Encoded protein: CSARVFSLPDTQYF.

This clonotype was recorded many times. The V gene is TRBV28, the J gene TRBJ2-2; no definite D call. This CDR3 contains 15 residues. V lost 5 bases to trimming and J lost 0 bases, with 10 bases between them. The germline CDR1 and CDR2 sequences are MDHEN and SYDVKM. CDR3 region: CASSTRSPNTGELFF. The DNA for the CDR3 is TGTGCCAGCAGTACCCGCAGCCCGAACACCGGGGAGCTGTTTTTT.

This clonotype was seen many times. The genes are TRBV6-2 or TRBV6-3 and TRBJ2-7, with D tentatively TRBD1 (5 bases). The V end lost 5 bases, the J end lost 2 bases, and 22 bases lay between the germline ends. This CDR3 spans 17 amino acids. Germline-derived CDR1 and CDR2 are MNHEY and SVGEGT. CDR3 in DNA: TGTGCCAGCAGTGCTCTTAGAACTACAGGCCATGCCTACGAGCAGTACTTC. This encodes CASSALRTTGHAYEQYF.

J is TRBJ1-1 and V is TRBV9, with D hard to call. Trimming removed 0 bases at V and 7 bases at J, with 16 bases between. Germline CDR1 SGDLS, CDR2 YYNGEE. The CDR3 has 15 amino acids. The CDR3 reads CASSVATGPGNEAFF. The CDR3 DNA reads as TGTGCCAGCAGCGTAGCTACTGGGCCGGGAAATGAAGCTTTCTTT. Using reference TRBV9 and TRBJ1-1 for the parts outside the CDR3, the full variable domain is DSGVTQTPKHLITATGQRVTLRCSPRSGDLSVYWYQQSLDQGLQFLIQYYNGEERAKGNILERFSAQQFPDLHSELNLSSLELGDSALYFCASSVATGPGNEAFFGQGTRLTVV.

This clonotype was seen at least ten times. The V and J genes are TRBV5-4 and TRBJ2-3; D unresolved. Germline V gene data show CDR1 as SGHNT and CDR2 as YYREEE (reference sequence). The germline V and J ends were trimmed by 1 base and 2 bases, with 8 bases remaining between them. This CDR3 is 14 amino acids long. The CDR3 is CASSLRALTDTQYF. Written as DNA, the CDR3 is TGTGCCAGCAGCTTGCGGGCCCTCACAGATACGCAGTATTTT. Full variable domain (missing parts from reference TRBV5-4 and TRBJ2-3): ETGVTQSPTHLIKTRGQQVTLRCSSQSGHNTVSWYQQALGQGPQFIFQYYREEENGRGNFPPRFSGLQFPNYSSELNVNALELDDSALYLCASSLRALTDTQYFGPGTRLTVL.

This clonotype was counted at least ten times. The V call is TRBV20-1, the J call TRBJ2-1; 9 bases map to TRBD2. Germline CDR1 and CDR2: DFQATT and SNEGSKA (reference sequence). The CDR3 loop spans 20 amino acids. V was clipped by 3 bases and J by 1 base; unmatched bases: 19. The CDR3 sequence: CSASPRASGMGLGSYNEQFF. CDR3 sequence (DNA): TGCAGTGCTAGTCCCCGAGCTAGCGGGATGGGTCTTGGTTCCTACAATGAGCAGTTCTTC.

This chain connects TRBV6-2 or TRBV6-3 to TRBJ1-1; no clear D gene. CDR1 is MNHEY and CDR2 is SVGEGT in the germline V gene. This CDR3 is 15 amino acids long. The V gene lost 5 bases and the J gene lost 0 bases, with 13 bases spanning the gap. CDR3 bases: TGTGCCAGCAGTCCAGTTCCCCGGCTGAACACTGAAGCTTTCTTT. Encoded protein: CASSPVPRLNTEAFF.

This clonotype was seen many times. This rearrangement joins TRBV27 to TRBJ1-5, with D possibly matching TRBD1 (5 bases). Looked up from germline, CDR1 is MNHEY and CDR2 is SMNVEV (reference sequence). Trimming took off 6 bases at V and 0 bases at J, with 30 bases between the two ends. The CDR3 spans 21 residues. Here the CDR3 reads CASRPVLGGDRNLDSNQPQHF. CDR3 DNA sequence: TGTGCCAGCAGGCCAGTTCTGGGGGGAGACAGAAACCTTGATAGCAATCAGCCCCAGCATTTT.

At least ten counts were recorded for this clonotype. V gene TRBV20-1 combines with J gene TRBJ1-1, with D possibly TRBD1 on 6 matching bases. V lost 3 bases and J 3 bases, leaving 8 bases between the germline ends. Germline V gene lookup returns CDR1 DFQATT and CDR2 SNEGSKA (reference sequence). This CDR3 is 12 amino acids long. The CDR3 is CSARGGHTEAFF. CDR3 in DNA: TGCAGTGCTAGGGGGGGGCACACTGAAGCTTTCTTT.

V gene TRBV7-9 combines with J gene TRBJ2-2; 7 bases line up with TRBD2. The CDR3 runs 16 residues. J gave up 5 bases and V 5 bases, and 11 bases lay outside the gene matches. Per the germline V gene, CDR1 is SEHNR and CDR2 is FQNEAQ (reference sequence). CDR3 in amino acids: CASSPTAGVKTGELFF. DNA of the CDR3: TGTGCCAGCAGCCCAACGGCGGGAGTAAAAACCGGGGAGCTGTTTTTT.

There are many counts of this clonotype. V is TRBV2 and J is TRBJ1-2; 10 bases are a match to TRBD1. The CDR3 is 15 residues long. CDR1 SNHLY and CDR2 FYNNEI come from the germline V gene. Trimming removed 11 bases from V and 6 bases from J; junction bases left unmatched: 15. This chain's CDR3 is CAGILRWDRGDGYTF. The CDR3 DNA follows: TGTGCCGGCATCCTAAGATGGGACAGGGGAGATGGCTACACCTTC. Full variable domain (outside the CDR3, taken from reference TRBV2 and TRBJ1-2): EPEVTQTPSHQVTQMGQEVILRCVPISNHLYFYWYRQILGQKVEFLVSFYNNEISEKSEIFDDQFSVERPDGSNFTLKIRSTKLEDSAMYFCAGILRWDRGDGYTFGSGTRLTVV.

This chain connects TRBV7-7 to TRBJ2-2, with TRBD2 identical over 7 bases. The CDR3 has 14 amino acids. The V gene's germline CDR1 is SSHAT and CDR2 FNYEAQ (reference sequence). V shed 6 bases and J 1 base; nucleotides not matched to a gene: 2. In DNA form, the CDR3 reads TGTGCCAGCAGACTAGCGAGGAACACCGGGGAGCTGTTTTTT. Its translation is CASRLARNTGELFF. Full variable domain (remainder filled in from reference TRBV7-7 and TRBJ2-2): GAGVSQSPRYKVTKRGQDVTLRCDPISSHATLYWYQQALGQGPEFLTYFNYEAQPDKSGLPSDRFSAERPEGSISTLTIQRTEQRDSAMYRCASRLARNTGELFFGEGSRLTVL.

This clonotype was detected ten times or more. V usage is TRBV5-1 and J usage is TRBJ2-1, with TRBD1 identical over 9 bases. V was pared by 4 bases and J by 9 bases, with 11 bases of the junction left unmatched. The CDR3 contains 15 residues. The germline V gene has CDR1 SGHRS and CDR2 YFSETQ. The CDR3: CASSEGQGYLGEQFF. As DNA, the CDR3 is TGCGCCAGCAGCGAAGGACAGGGGTATTTGGGTGAGCAGTTCTTC.

This chain connects TRBV20-1 to TRBJ2-5; D unresolved. This CDR3 is 10 amino acids long. V was shortened by 6 bases and J by 4 bases, with 6 bases between the two germline ends. The germline V gene has CDR1 DFQATT and CDR2 SNEGSKA (reference sequence). CDR3 DNA sequence: TGCAGTGCCCACCTAGAGACCCAGTACTTC. Translated: CSAHLETQYF.

This clonotype was seen repeatedly, ten times or more. The chain has TRBV30 and TRBJ1-3, with D uncertain. The CDR3 spans 13 residues. V lost 0 bases, J lost 2 bases, and 5 bases lay in between. CDR1 GTSNPN and CDR2 SVGIG come from the germline V gene (reference sequence). Written as DNA, the CDR3 is TGTGCCTGGAGTGTGGGGACTGGAAACACCATATATTTT. Translation gives CAWSVGTGNTIYF.

This clonotype occurred many times. The chain carries TRBV20-1 and TRBJ2-1, with 9 bases that match TRBD2. CDR3 length equals 14 residues. J was trimmed by 7 bases and V by 3 bases; bases with no gene match: 7. CDR1 DFQATT and CDR2 SNEGSKA come from the germline V gene (reference sequence). The CDR3 nucleotides are TGCAGTGCTAGTAATTGGCTAGCGGGAAATGAGCAGTTCTTC. Amino acid sequence: CSASNWLAGNEQFF.

This clonotype has ten or more counts. The chain carries TRBV20-1 and TRBJ1-1; D gene unclear. Germline V gene lookup returns CDR1 DFQATT and CDR2 SNEGSKA (reference sequence). V was shortened by 1 base and J by 1 base, with 13 bases between the two germline ends. This CDR3 has 15 amino acids. The CDR3 loop is CSARGEGLGNTEAFF. CDR3 sequence (DNA): TGCAGTGCTAGAGGCGAAGGACTGGGGAACACTGAAGCTTTCTTT.

In this sample, this clonotype turned up many times. V and J are TRBV29-1 and TRBJ2-1; TRBD1 matches 7 bases. The V segment lost 4 bases and the J segment 9 bases; nucleotides outside the gene matches: 9. Germline CDR1 SQVTM, CDR2 ANQGSEA. The CDR3 runs to 13 residues. The CDR3 nucleotides are TGCAGCGTTGTTGCCCGACAGGGCGGTGAGCAGTTCTTC. Translation: CSVVARQGGEQFF.

The gene calls are TRBV28 and TRBJ1-1; 7 positions match TRBD1. V lost 7 bases, J lost 6 bases, and 5 bases stayed unmatched. CDR1 MDHEN and CDR2 SYDVKM come from the germline V gene. The CDR3 runs to 12 residues. The CDR3: CASTEGAPEAFF. The CDR3 DNA reads as TGTGCCAGCACCGAGGGGGCCCCTGAAGCTTTCTTT.

This clonotype was found many times. The chain joins TRBV6-1 to TRBJ2-1; D gene ambiguous. Trimming left V 5 bases short and J 4 bases short, with 0 bases between. CDR3 length: 10 residues. The germline V gene has CDR1 MNHNS and CDR2 SASEGT. The chain's CDR3 is CASSYNEQFF. The CDR3 DNA follows: TGTGCCAGCAGTTACAATGAGCAGTTCTTC.

This clonotype was seen many times. The rearrangement joins TRBV4-3 to TRBJ2-4, with D possibly matching TRBD1 (6 bases). Trimming removed 0 bases at V and 1 base at J, with 16 bases between. This CDR3 is built from 18 residues. The germline V gene encodes CDR1 LGHNA and CDR2 YSLEER. CDR3 protein: CASSQDNAQGWAKNIQYF. The CDR3 nucleotides read TGCGCCAGCAGCCAAGACAACGCGCAGGGGTGGGCCAAAAACATTCAGTACTTC.

This clonotype was counted only a few times. Here the CDR3 DNA reads TGTGCCAGCAGCAATGGACAGGGCGGGAATCTTTATAGCAATCAGCCCCAGCATTTT. Its protein is CASSNGQGGNLYSNQPQHF. The chain joins TRBV12-3 or TRBV12-4 to TRBJ1-5, with 8 bases matching TRBD1. This CDR3 has 19 residues. V gave up 6 bases and J gave up 0 bases; unmatched junction bases: 16.

This clonotype appeared many times. CDR3 sequence reads: CASSLGTGTTGELFF. Here the CDR3 DNA reads TGTGCCAGCAGCTTAGGAACAGGGACCACCGGGGAGCTGTTTTTT. The chain joins TRBV7-2 to TRBJ2-2; a weak D match, TRBD1 (6 bases). The CDR3 spans 15 residues. V lost 1 base, J lost 4 bases, and 10 bases lay in between. CDR1 SGHTA and CDR2 FQGNSA come from the germline V gene.